A single sample is the source of the 11 T cell receptor beta chains below, sequenced in a study of OX40 agonist ivuxolimab in advanced cancers. Sequencing used immunoSEQ multiplex PCR; TCRdb keeps in-frame clones, though not all of them. The data contain under 25,000 clones, 84% of them singletons. Sequencing was performed on CD4+ or CD8+ T cells sorted from blood, taken in a trial of the OX40 agonist ivuxolimab. These TCRs come from an adult with an advanced solid tumor such as melanoma, head and neck, liver or kidney cancer.

The chain links TRBV13 to TRBJ1-6, with D possibly being TRBD1 (5 bases). The CDR3 has 15 amino acids. CDR1 and CDR2 from the germline V gene are PRHDT and FYEKMQ (reference sequence). The germline V and J ends were trimmed by 5 bases and 6 bases, with 14 bases remaining between them. CDR3 in DNA: TGTGCCAGCAGCCGGGGCCCCTACCCTAATTCACCCCTCCACTTT. It is translated as CASSRGPYPNSPLHF.

The CDR3 loop reads CASSTFGQGNSPLHF. For the CDR3, the DNA is TGTGCCAGCAGCACATTTGGACAGGGGAATTCACCCCTCCACTTT. The chain employs TRBV6-5 and TRBJ1-6, with 9 nucleotides matching TRBD1. Germline lookup yields CDR1 MNHEY and CDR2 SVGAGI. With 6 bases clipped from V and 7 bases from J, the junction kept 7 bases outside the gene matches. This CDR3 is 15 amino acids long.

The DNA for the CDR3 is TGTGCCAGTAGTATTCGCAGTTTGGACACCGGGGAGCTGTTTTTT. Its protein is CASSIRSLDTGELFF. This sequence joins TRBV19 and TRBJ2-2; D is unclear. The CDR3 sequence is 15 residues long. Per the germline V gene, CDR1 is LNHDA and CDR2 is SQIVND (reference sequence). The ends were cut back, 3 bases at V and 3 bases at J, with 11 bases in the middle.

The chain carries TRBV13 and TRBJ1-1; TRBD1 agrees at 7 bases. The germline gives CDR1 PRHDT, CDR2 FYEKMQ (reference sequence). Trimming at V came to 4 bases and at J to 1 base, leaving 12 bases not matched to a gene. This CDR3 is built from 17 residues. This CDR3 is CASSSDLRQGGNTEAFF. The CDR3 DNA reads TGTGCCAGCAGCTCAGACCTACGACAGGGTGGGAACACTGAAGCTTTCTTT.

The chain combines TRBV19 with TRBJ2-1; possibly TRBD2 for D (7 bases). The CDR3 is made up of 17 amino acids. Germline CDR1 reads LNHDA; CDR2 reads SQIVND (reference sequence). Trimming pared 6 bases from V and 0 bases from J, leaving 18 bases between. The CDR3 spells CASRGGRAESSYNEQFF. CDR3 nucleotide sequence: TGTGCCAGTAGAGGGGGGAGGGCCGAAAGCTCCTACAATGAGCAGTTCTTC.

For this clone: Germline and junction disagree at one end, which may indicate a read error. This rearrangement joins TRBV19 to TRBJ1-3; D ambiguous. CDR1 and CDR2 from the germline V gene are LNHDA and SQIVND (reference sequence). CDR3 length: 13 amino acids. The CDR3: CASGISSGNTIYF. CDR3 nucleotides: TGTGCCAGTGGTATTTCCTCTGGAAACACCATATATTTT.

The rearrangement joins TRBV5-1 to TRBJ1-4, with 7 bases that match TRBD1. The CDR3 spans 14 residues. Germline-derived CDR1 and CDR2 are SGHRS and YFSETQ. V gave up 2 bases and J gave up 5 bases; unmatched junction bases: 3. Written as DNA, the CDR3 is TGCGCCAGCAGCTTCCAGGGGGTAAATGAAAAACTGTTTTTT. It is translated as CASSFQGVNEKLFF.

The chain combines TRBV6-6 with TRBJ1-2, with 9 bases matching TRBD1. This CDR3 contains 13 residues. Germline CDR1 MNHNY, CDR2 SVGAGI (reference sequence). Trimming removed 6 bases from V and 8 bases from J; junction bases left unmatched: 7. In DNA, the CDR3 is TGTGCCAGCAGACGGGACAGGGCGAGCGGCTACACCTTC. Protein: CASRRDRASGYTF.

The V call is TRBV19, the J call TRBJ2-2; TRBD1 matches 9 bases. CDR1 LNHDA and CDR2 SQIVND come from the germline V gene (reference sequence). The CDR3 consists of 15 residues. Losses at the gene ends were 4 bases for V and 3 bases for J; bases not matched to a gene: 3. Written as DNA, the CDR3 is TGTGCCAGTAGTACGGGGACAGGGTACACCGGGGAGCTGTTTTTT. Protein product: CASSTGTGYTGELFF.

This chain joins TRBV5-4 and TRBJ2-7, with D perhaps being TRBD1 or TRBD2 (5 bases each). Per germline, CDR1 SGHNT and CDR2 YYREEE (reference sequence). V dropped 4 bases and J dropped 5 bases, with 16 bases sitting between them. The CDR3 covers 14 residues. CDR3 sequence: CASSARDGPDEQYF. DNA of the CDR3: TGTGCCAGCAGCGCCCGGGACGGCCCTGACGAGCAGTACTTC.

The CDR3 DNA follows: TGCGCCAGCAGCCAAGAGCTATGGGGCAGGGACATCTATGGCTACACCTTC. Protein sequence: CASSQELWGRDIYGYTF. V and J are TRBV4-3 and TRBJ1-2; a possible D gene is TRBD1 (6 bases). The CDR3 runs to 17 residues. Germline V gives CDR1 LGHNA, CDR2 YSLEER. Trimming stripped 0 bases from V and 4 bases from J, with 18 bases between.